Below, one TCR beta chain is given with its context. These data originate in a study of glioma-infiltrating T cells after dendritic cell vaccination. Primers: 60 V beta forward and 13 J beta reverse. Measured with immunoSEQ multiplex PCR; TCRdb has only the in-frame clones, and not every one. This sample has under 100,000 clones, with around 90% found just once. Selection required adequate fresh-frozen tumor tissue plus more than two years' survival data. The CDR3 consists of 14 residues. Trimming pared 8 bases from V and 4 bases from J, leaving 17 bases between. Germline values: CDR1 SGHVS, CDR2 FQNEAQ.

This TCR derives from a human donor with glioblastoma. The source material was blood, sampled before dendritic cell vaccination. The V gene is TRBV7-8, the J gene TRBJ1-1; possible D gene TRBD1, 5 bases. For the CDR3, the DNA is TGTGCCAGCTTCAAGAACAGGTTAGGCACTGAAGCTTTCTTT. Translated, it gives CASFKNRLGTEAFF.